This TCR beta chain was captured by sequencing in a study of shared clonotypes between healthy human individuals. Study information: The donors, two women and a few men, were aged 18 to 49.

Sequenced by immunoSEQ multiplex PCR; TCRdb stores in-frame clones only, minus some. Of more than 400,000 clones listed, about 96% are singletons. Deletions cut 3 bases from V and 3 bases from J, with 6 bases between. From germline, CDR1 is SQVTM and CDR2 ANQGSEA. The CDR3 runs to 12 residues. Note on this clone: The antigen is unknown.

Whole-study results and caveats: Naive CD4 clonotypes were shared across a handful of donors at about 5.3%.

The receptor was isolated from a woman under 40 in good health. This sequence joins TRBV29-1 and TRBJ1-3; D remains unclear. The sequenced material came from naive CD4+ T cells sorted from blood. Subset reported: CD45RA+ positively selected. CDR3 DNA: TGCAGCGTTGATTATGGTGGAAACACCATATATTTT. Amino acids: CSVDYGGNTIYF.